A single sample gave rise to the 29 T cell receptor beta chains below, sequenced in a study of siplizumab effects on memory and regulatory T cells. Assay: immunoSEQ multiplex PCR; the TCRdb copy retains only in-frame clones and omits some. The sample carries about 57,000 clones, approximately 82% recorded once. The material sequenced was memory CD4+ T cells sorted from blood. The receptor source for this set is a human donor in good health.

This chain links TRBV7-9 with TRBJ2-1; 7 bases are a match to TRBD2. This CDR3 has 15 amino acids. Unmatched junction bases numbered 12, after V lost 5 bases and J lost 8 bases. The germline gives CDR1 SEHNR, CDR2 FQNEAQ (reference sequence). The CDR3 nucleotides are TGTGCCAGCAGCCCAACTAGCGAAAGGGCGGATGAGCAGTTCTTC. This gives the protein CASSPTSERADEQFF.

J is TRBJ2-3 and V is TRBV11-3; TRBD2 agrees at 11 bases. Germline V gives CDR1 SGHNT, CDR2 YENEEA. V was clipped by 4 bases and J by 0 bases; unmatched bases: 9. There are 18 residues in the CDR3. CDR3 coding DNA: TGTGCCAGCAGCTCAGGACTAGCGGGCTTGACTAGCACAGATACGCAGTATTTT. Translation: CASSSGLAGLTSTDTQYF.

The CDR3 reads CASSQRQTQYF. The CDR3 region has the DNA TGTGCCAGCAGTCAACGCCAGACCCAGTACTTC. The chain links TRBV7-2 to TRBJ2-5, with D uncertain. The V end was cut by 6 bases, the J end by 6 bases, with 8 bases between. The CDR3 runs to 11 residues. Looked up from germline, CDR1 is SGHTA and CDR2 is FQGNSA.

The rearrangement links TRBV5-6 to TRBJ1-1; the D gene is possibly TRBD1 (5 bases). With 0 bases removed from V and 5 bases from J, the gap between germline ends came to 11 bases. Germline CDR1 and CDR2: SGHDT and YYEEEE. CDR3 length equals 14 residues. CDR3 residues: CASSLAQAGTEAFF. The CDR3, as DNA: TGTGCCAGCAGCTTGGCACAGGCGGGAACTGAAGCTTTCTTT.

The rearrangement joins TRBV7-2 to TRBJ2-7; TRBD2 matches 11 bases. V was pared by 0 bases and J by 0 bases, with 10 bases of the junction left unmatched. The CDR3 runs to 19 residues. CDR1 SGHTA and CDR2 FQGNSA come from the germline V gene. The CDR3 spells CASSLAPPGTSGHSYEQYF. DNA for the CDR3: TGTGCCAGCAGCTTAGCTCCCCCCGGGACTAGCGGACACTCCTACGAGCAGTACTTC.

In regard to this clone: Other DNA sequences in this sample translate to the same CDR3. This chain links TRBV10-3 with TRBJ2-5; D might be TRBD1 (7 bases). Germline V CDR1 and CDR2: ENHRY, SYGVKD. CDR3 length: 18 residues. V was cut by 4 bases and J by 4 bases, with 25 bases left in between. CDR3 amino acids: CAISAGRGGGQGGETQYF. CDR3 coding DNA: TGTGCCATCAGTGCGGGAAGGGGAGGCGGGCAGGGGGGAGAGACCCAGTACTTC.

The chain is built from TRBV5-4 and TRBJ2-5; 8 bases map to TRBD2. V shed 1 base and J 4 bases; nucleotides not matched to a gene: 9. The CDR3 has 16 amino acids. Per the germline V gene, CDR1 is SGHNT and CDR2 is YYREEE (reference sequence). CDR3 bases: TGTGCCAGCAGCTTGCTCGGGGGGGACTTACGAGAGACCCAGTACTTC. Translating gives CASSLLGGDLRETQYF.

This rearrangement joins TRBV5-1 to TRBJ2-2; 7 bases are shared with TRBD2. CDR1 SGHRS and CDR2 YFSETQ come from the germline V gene. The CDR3 is 13 residues long. V gave up 5 bases and J gave up 4 bases; unmatched junction bases: 2. The CDR3 bases are TGCGCCAGCAGGCGGGAGACCACCGGGGAGCTGTTTTTT. Its translation is CASRRETTGELFF.

The chain joins TRBV2 to TRBJ2-5; D is unresolved. The germline CDR1 and CDR2 sequences are SNHLY and FYNNEI. With 7 bases removed from V and 4 bases from J, the gap between germline ends came to 16 bases. This CDR3 region has 14 residues. The CDR3 nucleotides read TGTGCCAGCACCTATAGGGTCCAAACAGAGACCCAGTACTTC. Translation gives CASTYRVQTETQYF.

The CDR3, as DNA: TGCGCCAGCAGCCAACTAGGACAGGCGGCGAACACCATATATTTT. It yields the protein CASSQLGQAANTIYF. The genes are TRBV5-1 and TRBJ1-3; 7 nucleotides agree with TRBD1. There are 15 residues in the CDR3. Trimming took 4 bases from V and 7 from J; bases not matched to a gene: 11. Germline V gene lookup returns CDR1 SGHRS and CDR2 YFSETQ.

The chain carries TRBV6-5 and TRBJ2-7, with a possible D match to TRBD2 (6 bases). V dropped 8 bases and J dropped 3 bases, with 17 bases sitting between them. This CDR3 contains 14 residues. From germline, CDR1 is MNHEY and CDR2 SVGAGI. The CDR3 nucleotides read TGTGCCAGCCGCAGAATAAGGGGAGGCTACGAGCAGTACTTC. This encodes CASRRIRGGYEQYF.

This clone was detected once. The chain has TRBV19 and TRBJ1-2; no definite D call. Trimming removed 3 bases at V and 5 bases at J, with 19 bases between. The CDR3 sequence is 16 residues long. CDR1 and CDR2 from the germline V gene are LNHDA and SQIVND (reference sequence). The CDR3 sequence is CASSMEAGMGIYGYTF. The CDR3 DNA follows: TGTGCCAGTAGTATGGAGGCGGGTATGGGTATTTATGGCTACACCTTC. The whole variable domain, remainder taken from reference TRBV19 and TRBJ1-2, is DGGITQSPKYLFRKEGQNVTLSCEQNLNHDAMYWYRQDPGQGLRLIYYSQIVNDFQKGDIAEGYSVSREKKESFPLTVTSAQKNPTAFYLCASSMEAGMGIYGYTFGSGTRLTVV.

This rearrangement joins TRBV19 to TRBJ1-2, with 7 bases identical to TRBD1. The V gene end was trimmed by 6 bases and the J gene end by 8 bases; junction bases not matched to a gene: 6. The CDR3 sequence is 12 residues long. CDR1 is LNHDA and CDR2 is SQIVND in the germline V gene (reference sequence). CDR3 sequence (DNA): TGTGCCAGTAGGACAAGGGGGCACGGCTACACCTTC. This gives the protein CASRTRGHGYTF.

The CDR3 here is CASSQERGRGNYGYTF. Written as DNA, the CDR3 is TGCGCCAGCAGCCAAGAGCGAGGGCGGGGGAACTATGGCTACACCTTC. The rearrangement uses TRBV4-1 and TRBJ1-2, with D perhaps matching TRBD1 (5 bases). The V and J ends lost 0 bases and 2 bases respectively, with 13 bases between them. CDR1 is MGHRA and CDR2 is YSYEKL in the germline V gene. CDR3 length: 16 residues.

The chain combines TRBV14 with TRBJ2-1, with 10 bases aligning to TRBD1. CDR1 SGHDN and CDR2 FVKESK come from the germline V gene. The CDR3 spans 16 residues. V shed 1 base and J 3 bases; nucleotides not matched to a gene: 3. CDR3 sequence (DNA): TGTGCCAGCAGCCAAGTGACAGGGGGCCACTACAATGAGCAGTTCTTC. Its protein is CASSQVTGGHYNEQFF.

The CDR3 spells CASSPRGTSARYGYTF. CDR3 sequence (DNA): TGCGCCAGCAGCCCCCGGGGGACGTCTGCCCGCTATGGCTACACCTTC. The rearrangement uses TRBV5-1 and TRBJ1-2, with a possible D match to TRBD1 (5 bases). Germline V gene lookup returns CDR1 SGHRS and CDR2 YFSETQ. With 4 bases removed from V and 4 bases from J, the gap between germline ends came to 20 bases. The CDR3 runs 16 residues. The full variable domain, rest sourced from reference TRBV5-1 and TRBJ1-2, is KAGVTQTPRYLIKTRGQQVTLSCSPISGHRSVSWYQQTPGQGLQFLFEYFSETQRNKGNFPGRFSGRQFSNSRSEMNVSTLELGDSALYLCASSPRGTSARYGYTFGSGTRLTVV.

This sequence joins TRBV6-6 and TRBJ1-4; 7 bases line up with TRBD1. The trim removed 6 bases at V and 6 bases at J, leaving 7 bases unmatched. CDR3 length: 14 residues. Germline V gene data show CDR1 as MNHNY and CDR2 as SVGAGI (reference sequence). The CDR3 spells CASSPGQSYEKLFF. CDR3 bases: TGTGCCAGCAGCCCGGGACAGAGCTATGAAAAACTGTTTTTT.

V is TRBV9 and J is TRBJ2-3; 12 bases are shared with TRBD2. With 0 bases clipped from V and 5 bases from J, the junction kept 7 bases outside the gene matches. The CDR3 totals 17 residues. CDR1 is SGDLS and CDR2 is YYNGEE in the germline V gene. The CDR3 DNA sequence: TGTGCCAGCAGCGTAGCCCTAGCGGGGGGGCCTAGAGATACGCAGTATTTT. It is translated as CASSVALAGGPRDTQYF.

The chain uses TRBV10-1 and TRBJ2-3, with 7 bases fitting TRBD1. V was pared by 8 bases and J by 12 bases, with 8 bases of the junction left unmatched. Germline-derived CDR1 and CDR2 are WNHNN and SYGVQD (reference sequence). This CDR3 region has 11 residues. The CDR3 region has the DNA TGCGCCAGCCCCCGGGACAGACCTCAGTATTTT. Encoded protein: CASPRDRPQYF.

This sequence joins TRBV5-6 and TRBJ2-7; D might be TRBD1 (6 bases). V dropped 4 bases and J dropped 3 bases, with 17 bases sitting between them. CDR3 length: 15 amino acids. Germline V gene lookup returns CDR1 SGHDT and CDR2 YYEEEE. The CDR3 protein is CASSRTEIYNYEQYF. CDR3 coding DNA: TGTGCCAGCAGCCGGACAGAGATTTATAACTACGAGCAGTACTTC. Full variable domain (remainder filled in from reference TRBV5-6 and TRBJ2-7): DAGVTQSPTHLIKTRGQQVTLRCSPKSGHDTVSWYQQALGQGPQFIFQYYEEEERQRGNFPDRFSGHQFPNYSSELNVNALLLGDSALYLCASSRTEIYNYEQYFGPGTRLTVT.

V usage is TRBV5-1 and J usage is TRBJ1-2; 7 bases are shared with TRBD1. This CDR3 is 13 amino acids long. V lost 3 bases, J lost 4 bases, and 3 bases stayed unmatched. Germline V gene lookup returns CDR1 SGHRS and CDR2 YFSETQ. This CDR3 is CASSSGTAYGYTF. The CDR3 DNA is TGCGCCAGCAGCTCGGGGACAGCCTATGGCTACACCTTC.

V and J are TRBV7-9 and TRBJ2-7; the match to TRBD1 covers 8 bases. The length of the CDR3 is 15 residues. Trimming removed 3 bases from V and 4 bases from J; junction bases left unmatched: 8. Germline CDR1 is SEHNR and CDR2 is FQNEAQ (reference sequence). CDR3 protein: CASSLGQGAPYEQYF. The CDR3 nucleotides read TGTGCCAGCAGCTTGGGTCAGGGGGCGCCGTACGAGCAGTACTTC.

The sample holds one count of this clone. The rearrangement uses TRBV7-2 and TRBJ1-2; D remains ambiguous. V gave up 5 bases and J gave up 7 bases, with 11 bases separating them. Germline V CDR1 and CDR2: SGHTA, FQGNSA. The CDR3 runs to 12 residues. CDR3 in amino acids: CASSLLAGGYTF. CDR3 nucleotides: TGTGCCAGCAGCCTTCTTGCGGGTGGCTACACCTTC.

The chain combines TRBV19 with TRBJ1-1; no clear D. This CDR3 contains 17 residues. Germline V lookup: CDR1 LNHDA, CDR2 SQIVND (reference sequence). Trimming stripped 3 bases from V and 3 bases from J, with 20 bases between. CDR3 bases: TGTGCCAGTAGTATTGCCCCTCGGGGTTGGTTGGACACTGAAGCTTTCTTT. As protein: CASSIAPRGWLDTEAFF.

The rearrangement links TRBV19 to TRBJ1-1; unclear D gene. V was pared by 7 bases and J by 1 base, with 16 bases between. The CDR3 length is 15 residues. Germline V CDR1 and CDR2: LNHDA, SQIVND (reference sequence). This chain's CDR3 is CASKYSRRWNTEAFF. The CDR3 bases are TGTGCCAGTAAGTATTCACGCCGGTGGAACACTGAAGCTTTCTTT.

V gene TRBV30 combines with J gene TRBJ1-5; D remains ambiguous. Per germline, CDR1 GTSNPN and CDR2 SVGIG (reference sequence). V lost 2 bases and J 1 base, leaving 12 bases between the germline ends. This CDR3 comprises 15 residues. DNA for the CDR3: TGTGCCTGGAGTTACCCGGGCGTGAGCAATCAGCCCCAGCATTTT. Its protein is CAWSYPGVSNQPQHF.

This clone was observed a few times. The chain recombines TRBV7-9 with TRBJ2-7, with D maybe TRBD2 (7 bases). Germline assignment: CDR1 SEHNR and CDR2 FQNEAQ (reference sequence). The CDR3 contains 13 residues. Trimming took 2 bases from V and 3 from J, leaving 8 bases between them. CDR3 bases: TGTGCCAGCAGCTTAAGGGGGGGCTACGAGCAGTACTTC. Translated: CASSLRGGYEQYF.

This clone is a singleton in its sample. This rearrangement joins TRBV6-1 to TRBJ1-5; D remains ambiguous. This CDR3 comprises 13 residues. V lost 0 bases, J lost 9 bases, and 9 bases lay in between. Germline V gene sequence: CDR1 MNHNS, CDR2 SASEGT. DNA for the CDR3: TGTGCCAGCAGTGAAGCTTTCGCAGGGCCCCAGCATTTT. It codes for CASSEAFAGPQHF.

This clone was observed a single time. The DNA of the CDR3 is TGCGCCAGCAGCCCCCCCGACAGGGTCTACAATGAGCAGTTCTTC. This codes for CASSPPDRVYNEQFF. This chain links TRBV4-1 with TRBJ2-1; TRBD1 matches 7 bases. CDR1 is MGHRA, CDR2 YSYEKL, per germline. This CDR3 is built from 15 residues. V was pared by 4 bases and J by 3 bases, with 6 bases of the junction left unmatched.